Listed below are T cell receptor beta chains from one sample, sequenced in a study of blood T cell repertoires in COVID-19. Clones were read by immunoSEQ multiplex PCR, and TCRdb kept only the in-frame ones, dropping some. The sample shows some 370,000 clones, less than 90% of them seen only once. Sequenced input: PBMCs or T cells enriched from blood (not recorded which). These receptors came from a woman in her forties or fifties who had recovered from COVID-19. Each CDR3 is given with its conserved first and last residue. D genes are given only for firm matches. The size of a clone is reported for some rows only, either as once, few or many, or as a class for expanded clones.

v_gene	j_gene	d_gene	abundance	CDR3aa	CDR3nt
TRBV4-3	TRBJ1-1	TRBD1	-	CASSQTDRGTEAFF	TGCGCCAGCAGCCAAACGGACAGGGGGACTGAAGCTTTCTTT
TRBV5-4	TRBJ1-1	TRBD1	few	CASSLDRGGDTEAFF	TGTGCCAGCAGCCTCGACAGGGGAGGGGATACTGAAGCTTTCTTT
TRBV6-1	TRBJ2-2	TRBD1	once	CASSERGPTGIVVGELFF	TGTGCCAGCAGTGAAAGAGGTCCGACAGGGATTGTCGTCGGGGAGCTGTTTTTT
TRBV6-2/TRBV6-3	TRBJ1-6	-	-	CASSQNSPLHF	TGTGCCAGCAGTCAGAATTCACCCCTCCACTTT
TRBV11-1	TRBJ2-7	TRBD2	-	CASSRSARESSEQYF	TGTGCCAGCAGCCGGTCCGCGCGGGAGAGTTCCGAGCAGTACTTC
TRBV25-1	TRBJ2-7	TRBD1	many	CASSKTGGITYEQYF	TGTGCCAGCAGTAAAACAGGGGGCATAACCTACGAGCAGTACTTC
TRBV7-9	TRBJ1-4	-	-	CASSRTGEANEKLFF	TGTGCCAGCAGTCGAACGGGGGAGGCTAATGAAAAACTGTTTTTT
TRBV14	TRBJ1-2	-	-	CASSIRRADGYTF	TGTGCCAGCAGCATTCGGAGGGCGGATGGCTACACCTTC
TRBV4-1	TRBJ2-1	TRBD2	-	CASSQGRAGGTFLQFF	TGCGCCAGCAGCCAAGGAAGGGCGGGAGGGACCTTTTTGCAGTTCTTC
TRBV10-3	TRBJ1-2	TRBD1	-	CAISLTGGNYGYTF	TGTGCCATCAGCCTGACAGGGGGAAACTATGGCTACACCTTC
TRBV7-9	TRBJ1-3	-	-	CATIPGTGNTIYF	TGTGCCACCATCCCAGGGACTGGAAACACCATATATTTT
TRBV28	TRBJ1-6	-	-	CAIPSSYNSPLHF	TGTGCCATTCCGAGCTCCTATAATTCACCCCTCCACTTT
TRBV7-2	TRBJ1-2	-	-	CASSSKSLGGLYSYGYTF	TGTGCCAGCAGCTCAAAATCCCTGGGGGGACTGTATAGCTATGGCTACACCTTC
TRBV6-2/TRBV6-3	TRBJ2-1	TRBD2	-	CASSYGGGIREQFF	TGTGCCAGCAGTTACGGCGGGGGGATCAGAGAGCAGTTCTTC
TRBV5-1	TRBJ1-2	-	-	CASSADSAGGYTF	TGCGCCAGCAGCGCGGACAGTGCCGGTGGCTACACCTTC
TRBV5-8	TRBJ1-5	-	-	CASSGPQGLGQPQHF	TGTGCCAGCAGCGGGCCCCAGGGTTTGGGTCAGCCCCAGCATTTT
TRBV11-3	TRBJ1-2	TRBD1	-	CASSFRTGVIAANYGYTF	TGTGCCAGCAGCTTTCGGACAGGGGTTATTGCGGCTAACTATGGCTACACCTTC
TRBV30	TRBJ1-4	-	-	CAWSVGGVLFF	TGTGCCTGGAGTGTAGGGGGGGTACTGTTTTTT
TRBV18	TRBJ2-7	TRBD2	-	CASSLAETYEQYF	TGTGCCAGCTCTCTAGCGGAGACCTACGAGCAGTACTTC
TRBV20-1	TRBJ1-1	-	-	CSSRVVPEAFF	TGCAGTTCCAGGGTTGTCCCTGAAGCTTTCTTT
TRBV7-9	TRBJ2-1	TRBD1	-	CASSDDRATYNEQFF	TGTGCCAGCAGCGACGACAGGGCGACCTACAATGAGCAGTTCTTC
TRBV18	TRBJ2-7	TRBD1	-	CASSPRTGEGEYF	TGTGCCAGCTCACCCAGGACAGGGGAGGGTGAGTACTTC
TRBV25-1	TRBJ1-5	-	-	CASTEGLCGPASNQPQHF	TGTGCCAGCACCGAGGGACTATGTGGGCCTGCGAGCAATCAGCCCCAGCATTTT
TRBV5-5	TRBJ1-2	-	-	CASSLDRVGGYTF	TGTGCCAGCAGCTTGGACAGGGTCGGTGGCTACACCTTC
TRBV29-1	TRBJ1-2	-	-	CSVESPTRDMAGYTF	TGCAGCGTTGAATCCCCGACCAGGGACATGGCTGGCTACACCTTC
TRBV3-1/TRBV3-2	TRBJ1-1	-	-	CASSQVQGRTEAFF	TGTGCCAGCAGCCAAGTCCAGGGGCGCACTGAAGCTTTCTTT
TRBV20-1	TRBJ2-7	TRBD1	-	CSARTGVEQYF	TGCAGTGCCAGGACAGGGGTCGAGCAGTACTTC